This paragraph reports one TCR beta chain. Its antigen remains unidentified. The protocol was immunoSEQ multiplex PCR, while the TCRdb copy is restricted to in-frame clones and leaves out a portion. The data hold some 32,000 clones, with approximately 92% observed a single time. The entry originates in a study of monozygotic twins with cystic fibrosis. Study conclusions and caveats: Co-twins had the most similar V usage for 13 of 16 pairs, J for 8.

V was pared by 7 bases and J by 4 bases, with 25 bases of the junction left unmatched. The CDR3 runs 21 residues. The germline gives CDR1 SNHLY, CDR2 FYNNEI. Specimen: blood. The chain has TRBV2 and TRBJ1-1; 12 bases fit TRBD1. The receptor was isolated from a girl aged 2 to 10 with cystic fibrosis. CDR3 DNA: TGTGCCAGCAACATCTTCCGGGACAGGGGGCTCACGACCCTGGTTTCCACTGAAGCTTTCTTT. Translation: CASNIFRDRGLTTLVSTEAFF.